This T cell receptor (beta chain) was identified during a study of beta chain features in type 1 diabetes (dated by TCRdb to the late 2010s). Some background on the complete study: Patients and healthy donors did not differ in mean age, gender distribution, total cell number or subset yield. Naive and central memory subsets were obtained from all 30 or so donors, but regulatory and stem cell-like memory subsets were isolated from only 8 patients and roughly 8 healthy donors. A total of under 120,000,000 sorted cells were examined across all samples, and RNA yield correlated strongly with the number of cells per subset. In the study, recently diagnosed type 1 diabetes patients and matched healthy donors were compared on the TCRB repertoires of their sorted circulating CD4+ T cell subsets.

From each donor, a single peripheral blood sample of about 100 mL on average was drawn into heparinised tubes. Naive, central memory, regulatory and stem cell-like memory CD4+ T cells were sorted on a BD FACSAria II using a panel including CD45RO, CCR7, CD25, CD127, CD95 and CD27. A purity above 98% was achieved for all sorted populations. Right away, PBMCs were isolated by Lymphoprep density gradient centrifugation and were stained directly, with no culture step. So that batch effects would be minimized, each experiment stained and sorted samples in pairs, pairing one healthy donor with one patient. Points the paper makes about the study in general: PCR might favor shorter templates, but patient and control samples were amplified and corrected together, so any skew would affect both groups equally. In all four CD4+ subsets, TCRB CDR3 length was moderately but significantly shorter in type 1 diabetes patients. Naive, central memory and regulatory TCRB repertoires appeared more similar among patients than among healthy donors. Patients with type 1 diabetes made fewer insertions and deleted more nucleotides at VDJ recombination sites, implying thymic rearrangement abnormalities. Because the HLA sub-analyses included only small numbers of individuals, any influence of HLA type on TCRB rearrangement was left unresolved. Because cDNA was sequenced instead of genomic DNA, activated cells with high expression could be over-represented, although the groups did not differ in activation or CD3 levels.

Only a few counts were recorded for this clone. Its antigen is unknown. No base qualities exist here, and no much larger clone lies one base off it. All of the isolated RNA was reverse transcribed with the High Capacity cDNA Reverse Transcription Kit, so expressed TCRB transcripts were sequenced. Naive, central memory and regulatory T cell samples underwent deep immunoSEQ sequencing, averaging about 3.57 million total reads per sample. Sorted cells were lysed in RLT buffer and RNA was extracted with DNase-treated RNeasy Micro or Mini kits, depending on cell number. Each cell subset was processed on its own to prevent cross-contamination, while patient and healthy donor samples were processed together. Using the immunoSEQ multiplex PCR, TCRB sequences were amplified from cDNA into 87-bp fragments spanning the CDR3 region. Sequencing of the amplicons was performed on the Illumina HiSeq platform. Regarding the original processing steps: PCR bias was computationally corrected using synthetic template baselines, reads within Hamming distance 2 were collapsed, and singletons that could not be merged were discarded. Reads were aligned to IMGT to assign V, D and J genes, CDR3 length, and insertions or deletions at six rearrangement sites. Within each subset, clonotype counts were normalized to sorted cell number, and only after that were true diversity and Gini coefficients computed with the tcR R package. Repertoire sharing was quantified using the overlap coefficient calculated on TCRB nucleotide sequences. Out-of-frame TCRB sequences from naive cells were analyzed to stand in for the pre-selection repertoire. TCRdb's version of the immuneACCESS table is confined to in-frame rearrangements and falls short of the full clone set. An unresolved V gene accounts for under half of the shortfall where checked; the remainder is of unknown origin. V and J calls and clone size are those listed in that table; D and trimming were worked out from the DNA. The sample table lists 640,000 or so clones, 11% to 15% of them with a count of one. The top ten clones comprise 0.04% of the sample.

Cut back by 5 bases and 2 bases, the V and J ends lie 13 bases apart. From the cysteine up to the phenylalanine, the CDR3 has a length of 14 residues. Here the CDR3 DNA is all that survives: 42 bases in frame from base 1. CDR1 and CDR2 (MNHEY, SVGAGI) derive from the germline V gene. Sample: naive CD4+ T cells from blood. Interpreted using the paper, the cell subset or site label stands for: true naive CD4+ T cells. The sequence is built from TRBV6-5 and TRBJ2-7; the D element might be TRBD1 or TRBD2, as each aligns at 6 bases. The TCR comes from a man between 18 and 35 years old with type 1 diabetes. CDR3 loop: CASSPGAGTYEQYF. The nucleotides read TGTGCCAGCAGTCCAGGGGCGGGGACCTACGAGCAGTACTTC.